Listed here are 23 T cell receptor beta chains from one sample, sequenced in a study of cytomegalovirus exposure and HLA in healthy donors. Primers: 60 Vbeta forward and 13 Jbeta reverse. Method: immunoSEQ multiplex PCR; TCRdb's copy keeps in-frame clones and lacks some. The sample comprises roughly 100,000 clones, around 15% of which are singletons, and over 0.8% rests with the top ten. Sample: PBMCs. Receptors originate from a female donor in good health and CMV-seronegative.

V is TRBV4-3 and J is TRBJ2-3, with a tentative D call TRBD1 (5 bases). The CDR3 totals 14 residues. Germline CDR1 is LGHNA and CDR2 is YSLEER. Trimming took off 1 base at V and 7 bases at J, with 12 bases between the two ends. CDR3 sequence reads: CASSQGSKGYTQYF. As DNA, the CDR3 is TGCGCCAGCAGCCAAGGTTCTAAGGGGTATACGCAGTATTTT.

The chain links TRBV4-1 to TRBJ2-5; a weak D match, TRBD2 (5 bases). The CDR3 extends over 15 amino acids. V was trimmed by 1 base and J by 4 bases, leaving 13 bases between them. Germline V lookup: CDR1 MGHRA, CDR2 YSYEKL. In DNA form, the CDR3 reads TGCGCCAGCAGCCAAGTGGCGGGCGATTTAGAGACCCAGTACTTC. Protein: CASSQVAGDLETQYF.

This clone was recorded many times. V gene TRBV5-4 combines with J gene TRBJ1-6; weak D call: TRBD1 (5 bases). Germline V CDR1 and CDR2: SGHNT, YYREEE (reference sequence). Trimming left V 4 bases short and J 6 bases short, with 14 bases between. The CDR3 covers 15 residues. In DNA form, the CDR3 reads TGTGCCAGCAGCCCCGGGTCAGGGTTTAATTCACCCCTCCACTTT. Translation gives CASSPGSGFNSPLHF. Complete variable domain (other parts from reference TRBV5-4 and TRBJ1-6): ETGVTQSPTHLIKTRGQQVTLRCSSQSGHNTVSWYQQALGQGPQFIFQYYREEENGRGNFPPRFSGLQFPNYSSELNVNALELDDSALYLCASSPGSGFNSPLHFGNGTRLTVT.

The chain couples TRBV7-6 to TRBJ1-4, with D possibly being TRBD1 (5 bases). Germline V lookup: CDR1 SGHVS, CDR2 FNYEAQ. Trimming cost V 2 bases and J 6 bases, with 13 bases left between them. The CDR3 length is 15 residues. DNA for the CDR3: TGTGCCAGCAGCTTATCCGGGACTTTTGATGAAAAACTGTTTTTT. Its protein product is CASSLSGTFDEKLFF.

This clone was counted a few times. V and J are TRBV5-1 and TRBJ1-2; tentatively, D is TRBD1 (6 bases). Germline CDR1 SGHRS, CDR2 YFSETQ. The V and J ends lost 4 bases and 1 base respectively, with 17 bases between them. This CDR3 has 16 residues. CDR3 region: CASSPRAGGLNYGYTF. CDR3 bases: TGCGCCAGCAGCCCACGGGCGGGGGGCCTTAACTATGGCTACACCTTC.

V is TRBV10-2 and J is TRBJ2-1; D is possibly TRBD1 (5 bases). Germline CDR1 and CDR2: WSHSY and SAAADI. The germline V and J ends were trimmed by 3 bases and 4 bases, with 7 bases remaining between them. The CDR3 has 13 amino acids. CDR3 sequence reads: CASSDRVYNEQFF. The CDR3 DNA follows: TGCGCCAGCAGTGACAGGGTTTACAATGAGCAGTTCTTC.

The sample holds a few counts of this clone. The rearrangement joins TRBV19 to TRBJ2-1; maybe TRBD2 (6 bases). CDR3 size: 14 residues. With 7 bases removed from V and 8 bases from J, the gap between germline ends came to 18 bases. Germline-derived CDR1 and CDR2 are LNHDA and SQIVND (reference sequence). Here the CDR3 DNA reads TGTGCCAGTAATTTGAGAGTAGCGGTCGATGAGCAGTTCTTC. Translation gives CASNLRVAVDEQFF.

This clone has a handful of counts. The J gene is TRBJ2-1, the V gene TRBV9, with 9 nucleotides matching TRBD2. With V trimmed by 2 bases and J by 2 bases, 2 bases remained unmatched. This CDR3 spans 15 amino acids. CDR1 SGDLS and CDR2 YYNGEE come from the germline V gene. The CDR3 loop is CASSVGGGAYNEQFF. The CDR3 region has the DNA TGTGCCAGCAGCGTCGGCGGGGGGGCCTACAATGAGCAGTTCTTC.

The chain is built from TRBV4-2 and TRBJ1-2; no reliable D call. The CDR3 is 14 amino acids. The V end was cut by 0 bases, the J end by 1 base, with 6 bases between. Per germline, CDR1 LGHNA and CDR2 YNFKEQ. The CDR3 is CASSQDKNNYGYTF. The CDR3 DNA reads TGTGCCAGCAGCCAAGACAAAAATAACTATGGCTACACCTTC.

The rearrangement links TRBV13 to TRBJ2-7, with TRBD2 matching 13 bases. This CDR3 is built from 17 residues. Germline V CDR1 and CDR2: PRHDT, FYEKMQ (reference sequence). The V segment lost 0 bases and the J segment 3 bases; nucleotides outside the gene matches: 5. The CDR3 DNA reads as TGTGCCAGCAGCTTAGGACTAGCGGGGGGGGACTACTACGAGCAGTACTTC. It translates to CASSLGLAGGDYYEQYF. Combining the CDR3 with reference TRBV13 and TRBJ2-7 gives the whole variable domain AAGVIQSPRHLIKEKRETATLKCYPIPRHDTVYWYQQGPGQDPQFLISFYEKMQSDKGSIPDRFSAQQFSDYHSELNMSSLELGDSALYFCASSLGLAGGDYYEQYFGPGTRLTVT.

This clone was recorded a few times. This rearrangement joins TRBV30 to TRBJ2-7; D unresolved. Looked up from germline, CDR1 is GTSNPN and CDR2 is SVGIG (reference sequence). V gave up 0 bases and J gave up 2 bases, with 5 bases separating them. CDR3 length equals 12 residues. The CDR3 loop is CAWSVLTYEQYF. Written as DNA, the CDR3 is TGTGCCTGGAGTGTCCTAACCTACGAGCAGTACTTC.

This clone appeared a few times. The chain links TRBV27 to TRBJ2-5; D is possibly TRBD2 (6 bases). Deletions cut 2 bases from V and 5 bases from J, with 9 bases between. The CDR3 has 13 residues. Germline loops: CDR1 MNHEY, CDR2 SMNVEV (reference sequence). CDR3 in DNA: TGTGCCAGCAGTTTAGGAGGGATTGAGACCCAGTACTTC. Translation gives CASSLGGIETQYF.

This chain joins TRBV4-3 and TRBJ2-1; 9 bases are a match to TRBD2. Germline assignment: CDR1 LGHNA and CDR2 YSLEER. This CDR3 is 17 amino acids long. V shed 2 bases, J shed 0 bases, and the junction held 5 bases outside the gene matches. Written as DNA, the CDR3 is TGCGCCAGCAGCCAACATGGGCGGGGGGGCTCCTACAATGAGCAGTTCTTC. This gives the protein CASSQHGRGGSYNEQFF.

J is TRBJ2-7 and V is TRBV28; D is uncertain. With 10 bases removed from V and 7 bases from J, the gap between germline ends came to 14 bases. The CDR3 extends over 11 amino acids. Looked up from germline, CDR1 is MDHEN and CDR2 is SYDVKM. In nucleotides, the CDR3 is TGTGCCACAATAATCAACAATGAGCAGTACTTC. Its translation is CATIINNEQYF. Variable domain in full (rest from reference TRBV28 and TRBJ2-7): DVKVTQSSRYLVKRTGEKVFLECVQDMDHENMFWYRQDPGLGLRLIYFSYDVKMKEKGDIPEGYSVSREKKERFSLILESASTNQTSMYLCATIINNEQYFGPGTRLTVT.

This clone was counted a few times. The chain carries TRBV7-9 and TRBJ1-1; TRBD1 matches at 7 bases. Per germline, CDR1 SEHNR and CDR2 FQNEAQ (reference sequence). The CDR3 extends over 14 amino acids. V was clipped by 2 bases and J by 5 bases; unmatched bases: 5. This CDR3 is CASSLSTGETEAFF. In DNA, the CDR3 is TGTGCCAGCAGCTTATCTACAGGGGAGACTGAAGCTTTCTTT.

The chain uses TRBV7-2 and TRBJ2-3; TRBD1 is a possible D gene (5 bases). Between the trimmed V and J ends, which lost 1 base and 4 bases, there was a span of 12 bases. The CDR3 runs to 15 residues. Germline V lookup: CDR1 SGHTA, CDR2 FQGNSA. The CDR3 coding sequence is TGTGCCAGCAGCTTAGTTGGTCCAGGGCCAGATACGCAGTATTTT. Translated: CASSLVGPGPDTQYF.

This clone was observed a few times. The rearrangement links TRBV4-1 to TRBJ1-5; TRBD1 aligns across 10 bases. The germline V gene has CDR1 MGHRA and CDR2 YSYEKL. This CDR3 spans 16 amino acids. J was trimmed by 4 bases and V by 4 bases; bases with no gene match: 7. CDR3 sequence (DNA): TGCGCCAGCAGCCCACCGGGACAGGGGCCGAATCAGCCCCAGCATTTT. Its protein product is CASSPPGQGPNQPQHF.

The rearrangement joins TRBV27 to TRBJ2-1; TRBD1 is a possible D gene (6 bases). V was cut by 5 bases and J by 6 bases, with 8 bases left in between. This CDR3 contains 12 residues. Germline V gives CDR1 MNHEY, CDR2 SMNVEV (reference sequence). The CDR3 bases are TGTGCCAGCAGTGACAGGCGCAATGAGCAGTTCTTC. This sequence encodes CASSDRRNEQFF.

The rearrangement joins TRBV7-2 to TRBJ2-5; 7 nucleotides match TRBD1. The DNA end favors TRBJ2-7, so the J call may be wrong. Germline CDR1 and CDR2: SGHTA and FQGNSA. The CDR3 is 15 residues long. CDR3 amino acids: CASSLEGTESYEQYF. DNA for the CDR3: TGTGCCAGCAGCTTAGAGGGGACAGAATCCTACGAGCAGTACTTC.

The chain joins TRBV2 to TRBJ1-2; possible D gene TRBD1, 5 bases. Trimming cost V 3 bases and J 6 bases, with 14 bases left between them. The CDR3 spans 14 residues. Germline loops: CDR1 SNHLY, CDR2 FYNNEI. This CDR3 reads CASSDGQRGDGYTF. The CDR3 nucleotides are TGTGCCAGCAGTGATGGGCAACGGGGGGATGGCTACACCTTC.

The CDR3 sequence is CASRLAGEQYF. The CDR3 DNA follows: TGTGCCAGCAGGCTAGCGGGGGAGCAGTACTTC. V usage is TRBV7-2 and J usage is TRBJ2-7; 9 bases are shared with TRBD2. Germline values: CDR1 SGHTA, CDR2 FQGNSA. The CDR3 runs to 11 residues. V was clipped by 6 bases and J by 7 bases; unmatched bases: 1.

This clone has more than one count but fewer than ten. This rearrangement joins TRBV30 to TRBJ1-1; maybe TRBD1 (6 bases). Trimming shortened V by 3 bases and J by 10 bases, and 18 bases separated the two germline ends. The germline V gene has CDR1 GTSNPN and CDR2 SVGIG (reference sequence). CDR3 length: 13 amino acids. CDR3 region: CAWSDSLVRGAFF. The CDR3 DNA sequence: TGTGCCTGGAGCGACAGTTTGGTCAGGGGAGCTTTCTTT.

This sequence joins TRBV15 and TRBJ2-5, with 10 positions matching TRBD2. This CDR3 is 13 amino acids long. Looked up from germline, CDR1 is LNHNV and CDR2 is YYDKDF (reference sequence). V gave up 5 bases and J gave up 5 bases; unmatched junction bases: 2. The CDR3 sequence: CATSRTSGETQYF. CDR3 nucleotide sequence: TGTGCCACCAGCCGGACTAGCGGTGAGACCCAGTACTTC. The whole variable domain, filled in from reference TRBV15 and TRBJ2-5, reads DAMVIQNPRYQVTQFGKPVTLSCSQTLNHNVMYWYQQKSSQAPKLLFHYYDKDFNNEADTPDNFQSRRPNTSFCFLDIRSPGLGDTAMYLCATSRTSGETQYFGPGTRLLVL.